The T cell receptor (beta chain) described here comes from a study of T cell clonotyping in hematopoietic cell transplantation. Study results and caveats: Recipient TCR diversity dropped after transplant; expanded clonotypes rose from day 30 to 180. Graft donor and pretransplant recipient Inverse Simpson Index values predicted broader posttransplant TCR diversity.

For this clone: Antigen unknown.

Between the trimmed V and J ends, which lost 6 bases and 1 base, there was a span of 12 bases. From germline, CDR1 is SNHLY and CDR2 FYNNEI. The CDR3 totals 15 residues. Generated by immunoSEQ multiplex PCR, the TCRdb table keeps only in-frame clones and is missing some. The top ten hold over 30% of the sample, which has roughly 9,300 clones, roughly nine tenths seen once. This sequence originates from a human patient who had an allogeneic stem cell transplant, so the T cells may come from the graft donor. The donor label of this sample is uncertain. Some clones in this sample may be carry-over from other donors' samples. The sample was PBMCs, taken 180 days after allogeneic stem cell transplant. The chain links TRBV2 to TRBJ2-2; no definite D call. In DNA form, the CDR3 reads TGTGCCAGCAGGGGTCGGCTCAGGAACACCGGGGAGCTGTTTTTT. This codes for CASRGRLRNTGELFF. The entire variable domain, with the rest obtained from reference TRBV2 and TRBJ2-2, is as follows: EPEVTQTPSHQVTQMGQEVILRCVPISNHLYFYWYRQILGQKVEFLVSFYNNEISEKSEIFDDQFSVERPDGSNFTLKIRSTKLEDSAMYFCASRGRLRNTGELFFGEGSRLTVL.